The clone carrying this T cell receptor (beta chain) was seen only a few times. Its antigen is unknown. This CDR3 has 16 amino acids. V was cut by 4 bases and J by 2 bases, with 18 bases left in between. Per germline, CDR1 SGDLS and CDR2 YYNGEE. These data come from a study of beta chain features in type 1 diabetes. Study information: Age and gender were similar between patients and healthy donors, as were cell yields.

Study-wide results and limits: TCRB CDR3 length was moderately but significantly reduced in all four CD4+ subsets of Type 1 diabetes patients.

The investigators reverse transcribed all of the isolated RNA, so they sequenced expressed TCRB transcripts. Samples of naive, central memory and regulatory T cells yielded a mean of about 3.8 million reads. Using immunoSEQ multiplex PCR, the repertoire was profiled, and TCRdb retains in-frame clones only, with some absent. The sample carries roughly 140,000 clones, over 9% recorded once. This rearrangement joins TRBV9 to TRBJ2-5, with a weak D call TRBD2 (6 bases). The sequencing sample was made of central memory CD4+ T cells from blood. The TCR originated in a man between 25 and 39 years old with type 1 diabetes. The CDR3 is CASSSQAGTLQETQYF. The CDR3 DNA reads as TGTGCCAGCAGCTCTCAAGCCGGGACTCTGCAAGAGACCCAGTACTTC.